This is a list of T cell receptor beta chains from one sample in a study of shared clonotypes between healthy human individuals. The repertoire was sequenced with immunoSEQ multiplex PCR; TCRdb's copy has only in-frame clones and lacks some. The sample has 2 million to 2.5 million clones; roughly 93% are singletons. Material: naive CD4+ T cells from PBMCs. The receptors come from a man aged 18 to 35 in good health. Some clones in this sample may be carry-over from other donors' samples. The CDR3 runs from the conserved cysteine through the conserved F or W. A D gene is named only where the DNA matches it firmly. The size field is filled for only some rows; it gives once, few, many or a size class.

J gene: TRBJ2-7
V gene: TRBV28
clone size: -
D gene: TRBD2
CDR3 length: 12
CDR3 DNA: TGTGCCAGCAGTTTAGCGACTAGCGGGTGCTTCTTC
CDR3 protein: CASSLATSGCFF

J gene: TRBJ2-2
V gene: TRBV4-1
clone size: -
D gene: -
CDR3 length: 15
CDR3 DNA: TGCGCCAGCAGCCAAGTCCTTTACGTCACCGGGGAGCTGTTTTTT
CDR3 protein: CASSQVLYVTGELFF

J gene: TRBJ1-2
V gene: TRBV19
clone size: -
D gene: -
CDR3 length: 14
CDR3 DNA: TGTGCCAGTAGTATAGGAAACAGATTCTATGGCTACACCTTC
CDR3 protein: CASSIGNRFYGYTF

J gene: TRBJ2-7
V gene: TRBV7-9
clone size: -
D gene: TRBD1
CDR3 length: 17
CDR3 DNA: TGTGCCAGCAGCCGGACAAATTGGAGGACAGGTACCTACGAGCAGTACTTC
CDR3 protein: CASSRTNWRTGTYEQYF

J gene: TRBJ2-7
V gene: TRBV25-1
clone size: once
D gene: TRBD1
CDR3 length: 14
CDR3 DNA: TGTGCCAGCCGCATAGGACAGGGCGCCTACGAGCAGTACTTC
CDR3 protein: CASRIGQGAYEQYF

J gene: TRBJ1-2
V gene: TRBV4-1
clone size: -
D gene: -
CDR3 length: 15
CDR3 DNA: TGCGCCAGCAGCCAAGATGGCGGGACTAACTATGGCTACACCTTC
CDR3 protein: CASSQDGGTNYGYTF

J gene: TRBJ1-5
V gene: TRBV19
clone size: -
D gene: -
CDR3 length: 15
CDR3 DNA: TGTGCCACCGACTTTCCAGGGGAGGGGATTCAGCCCCAGCATTTT
CDR3 protein: CATDFPGEGIQPQHF

J gene: TRBJ2-7
V gene: TRBV6-1
clone size: -
D gene: TRBD2
CDR3 length: 14
CDR3 DNA: TGTGCCAGCAGTGCTAGCGGGAGAGGGTACGAGCAGTACTTC
CDR3 protein: CASSASGRGYEQYF

J gene: TRBJ1-3
V gene: TRBV4-2
clone size: -
D gene: -
CDR3 length: 17
CDR3 DNA: TGTGCCAGCAGCCAAGATACCGTCAGGCGGGCTGGAAACACCATATATTTT
CDR3 protein: CASSQDTVRRAGNTIYF

J gene: TRBJ2-2
V gene: TRBV5-1
clone size: once
D gene: TRBD1
CDR3 length: 15
CDR3 DNA: TGCGCCAGCAGCGACCTTTTTGGGACAGCCGGGGAGCTGTTTTTT
CDR3 protein: CASSDLFGTAGELFF

J gene: TRBJ1-4
V gene: TRBV7-2
clone size: -
D gene: -
CDR3 length: 14
CDR3 DNA: TGTGCCAGCAGCCCAACGGGAACAAAGGAAAAACTGTTTTTT
CDR3 protein: CASSPTGTKEKLFF

J gene: TRBJ2-7
V gene: TRBV10-3
clone size: -
D gene: TRBD1
CDR3 length: 14
CDR3 DNA: TGTGCCGTAACCGGGACAGCCGATTCCTACGAGCAGTACTTC
CDR3 protein: CAVTGTADSYEQYF

J gene: TRBJ2-1
V gene: TRBV6-1
clone size: -
D gene: TRBD2
CDR3 length: 15
CDR3 DNA: TGTGCCAGCAGTCCCCTAGCGGGAGTGCACAATGAGCAGTTCTTC
CDR3 protein: CASSPLAGVHNEQFF

J gene: TRBJ1-1
V gene: TRBV28
clone size: -
D gene: -
CDR3 length: 14
CDR3 DNA: TGTGCCAGCAGCCCCCCGACCACAGGCACTGAAGCTTTCTTT
CDR3 protein: CASSPPTTGTEAFF

J gene: TRBJ1-4
V gene: TRBV5-1
clone size: -
D gene: -
CDR3 length: 14
CDR3 DNA: TGCGCCAGCAGCTTGGGACAGGTTCGAGAAAAACTGTTTTTT
CDR3 protein: CASSLGQVREKLFF

J gene: TRBJ2-1
V gene: TRBV7-2
clone size: -
D gene: -
CDR3 length: 15
CDR3 DNA: TGTGCCAGCAGCTTTGTCGGGAGCTCCTACAATGAGCAGTTCTTC
CDR3 protein: CASSFVGSSYNEQFF

J gene: TRBJ2-1
V gene: TRBV18
clone size: -
D gene: TRBD2
CDR3 length: 17
CDR3 DNA: TGTGCCAGCTCACCACAAACTAGCGGGAGTGGAGGGAATGAGCAGTTCTTC
CDR3 protein: CASSPQTSGSGGNEQFF

J gene: TRBJ2-7
V gene: TRBV15
clone size: -
D gene: -
CDR3 length: 14
CDR3 DNA: TGTGCCACCAGCAGAGTCGAGGGATCCCACGAGCAGTACTTC
CDR3 protein: CATSRVEGSHEQYF

J gene: TRBJ1-2
V gene: TRBV2
clone size: -
D gene: -
CDR3 length: 12
CDR3 DNA: TGTGCCAGCGGCGAGGTTTCGGGGGTAGACACCTTC
CDR3 protein: CASGEVSGVDTF

J gene: TRBJ1-3
V gene: TRBV5-7
clone size: -
D gene: -
CDR3 length: 16
CDR3 DNA: TGTGCCAGCAGACCCGGACTGCGAACCTCTGGAAACACCATATATTTT
CDR3 protein: CASRPGLRTSGNTIYF

J gene: TRBJ1-5
V gene: TRBV30
clone size: -
D gene: -
CDR3 length: 13
CDR3 DNA: TGTGCCTGGTCGGGACGGGGTAATCAGCCCCAGCATTTT
CDR3 protein: CAWSGRGNQPQHF